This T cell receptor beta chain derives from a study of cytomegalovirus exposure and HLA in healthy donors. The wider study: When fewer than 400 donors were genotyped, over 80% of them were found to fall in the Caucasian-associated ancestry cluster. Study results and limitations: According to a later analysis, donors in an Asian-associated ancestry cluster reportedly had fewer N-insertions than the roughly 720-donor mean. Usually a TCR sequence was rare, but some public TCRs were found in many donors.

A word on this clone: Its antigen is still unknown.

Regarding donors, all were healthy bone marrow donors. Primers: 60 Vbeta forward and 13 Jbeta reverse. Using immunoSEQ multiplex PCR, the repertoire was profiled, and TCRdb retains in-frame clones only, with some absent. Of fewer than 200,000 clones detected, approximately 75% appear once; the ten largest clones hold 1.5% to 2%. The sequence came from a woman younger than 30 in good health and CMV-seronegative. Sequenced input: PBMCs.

The CDR3 nucleotides read TGTGCCTGGAGTCCCTCCAACACCGGGGAGCTGTTTTTT. Encoded protein: CAWSPSNTGELFF. The V gene is TRBV30, the J gene TRBJ2-2, with no clear D. The CDR3 is 13 amino acids. V lost 2 bases and J lost 2, with 6 bases in between. Germline V gene data show CDR1 as GTSNPN and CDR2 as SVGIG (reference sequence). Together with reference TRBV30 and TRBJ2-2, the CDR3 gives the full variable domain: SQTIHQWPATLVQPVGSPLSLECTVEGTSNPNLYWYRQAAGRGLQLLFYSVGIGQISSEVPQNLSASRPQDRQFILSSKKLLLSDSGFYLCAWSPSNTGELFFGEGSRLTVL.